These T cell receptor beta chains were read from a single sample in a study of blood T cell repertoires in COVID-19. Generated by immunoSEQ multiplex PCR, the TCRdb table keeps only in-frame clones and is missing some. The sample yields about 130,000 clones, 70% to 80% seen once. Sequenced sample: peripheral blood. Receptors were obtained from an older woman with COVID-19, enrolled during active disease. Both conserved end residues are part of each CDR3. A D gene is named only where the DNA matches it firmly. Clone size is given for some rows only: seen once, a few or many times, or a class if the clone is expanded.

length: 15; V: TRBV6-2/TRBV6-3; size: few; D: TRBD1; J: TRBJ2-7; CDR3: CASSVGQGPTYEQYF; DNA: TGTGCCAGCAGTGTCGGACAGGGACCCACCTACGAGCAGTACTTC
length: 16; V: TRBV18; size: NA; D: TRBD1; J: TRBJ1-2; CDR3: CASSPGQVSSNYGYTF; DNA: TGTGCCAGCTCACCGGGACAGGTTTCATCTAACTATGGCTACACCTTC
length: 15; V: TRBV14; size: NA; D: NA; J: TRBJ1-1; CDR3: CASSQRGRGYTEAFF; DNA: TGTGCCAGCAGCCAACGGGGGAGGGGATATACTGAAGCTTTCTTT
length: 19; V: TRBV4-1; size: NA; D: TRBD2; J: TRBJ2-3; CDR3: CASSQYGTSGGADRGTQYF; DNA: TGCGCCAGCAGCCAGTATGGGACTAGCGGGGGGGCCGATAGAGGTACGCAGTATTTT
length: 15; V: TRBV6-5; size: NA; D: NA; J: TRBJ1-1; CDR3: CASRAEQGLGTEAFF; DNA: TGTGCCAGCAGAGCCGAACAGGGATTGGGCACTGAAGCTTTCTTT
length: 15; V: TRBV19; size: NA; D: NA; J: TRBJ1-1; CDR3: CASSINNQGGTEAFF; DNA: TGTGCCAGTAGTATAAATAACCAGGGAGGCACTGAAGCTTTCTTT
length: 15; V: TRBV5-8; size: NA; D: TRBD1; J: TRBJ1-6; CDR3: CASSVHRGQGSPLHF; DNA: TGTGCCAGCAGCGTACACAGGGGGCAAGGTTCACCCCTCCACTTT
length: 14; V: TRBV5-1; size: few; D: NA; J: TRBJ2-7; CDR3: CASSQDKRAYEQYF; DNA: TGCGCCAGCAGCCAGGACAAGCGCGCCTACGAGCAGTACTTC
length: 15; V: TRBV28; size: NA; D: TRBD1; J: TRBJ1-4; CDR3: CASSKKGAGRGKLFF; DNA: TGTGCCAGCAGTAAAAAGGGGGCAGGGCGAGGAAAACTGTTTTTT
length: 18; V: TRBV5-1; size: once; D: TRBD2; J: TRBJ2-7; CDR3: CASSPGLAGGALVGEQYF; DNA: TGCGCCAGCAGCCCCGGGTTAGCGGGGGGTGCCTTGGTTGGGGAGCAGTACTTC
length: 14; V: TRBV6-6; size: NA; D: TRBD1; J: TRBJ2-3; CDR3: CASTRDRGSDTQYF; DNA: TGTGCCAGCACCCGGGACAGGGGTTCAGATACGCAGTATTTT
length: 13; V: TRBV5-6; size: NA; D: TRBD1; J: TRBJ2-2; CDR3: CASLQGGTGELFF; DNA: TGTGCCAGCCTACAGGGGGGCACCGGGGAGCTGTTTTTT
length: 17; V: TRBV2; size: few; D: TRBD2; J: TRBJ2-1; CDR3: CASKPGPGTSGYNEQFF; DNA: TGTGCCAGCAAACCTGGGCCCGGGACTAGCGGATACAATGAGCAGTTCTTC
length: 15; V: TRBV7-2; size: few; D: NA; J: TRBJ1-3; CDR3: CASSLDRLPGNTIYF; DNA: TGTGCCAGCAGCTTAGACAGGCTTCCTGGAAACACCATATATTTT
length: 16; V: TRBV11-2; size: NA; D: TRBD2; J: TRBJ2-7; CDR3: CASSLGSSGGFYEQYF; DNA: TGTGCCAGCAGCTTAGGATCTAGCGGGGGTTTCTACGAGCAGTACTTC
length: 12; V: TRBV7-2; size: NA; D: NA; J: TRBJ2-7; CDR3: CASSESERKQYF; DNA: TGTGCCAGCAGCGAAAGCGAAAGGAAGCAGTACTTC
length: 15; V: TRBV23-1; size: NA; D: NA; J: TRBJ1-4; CDR3: CATRGRGPLNEKLFF; DNA: TGCGCCACGAGGGGCAGGGGCCCACTGAATGAAAAACTGTTTTTT
length: 15; V: TRBV5-4; size: few; D: NA; J: TRBJ2-1; CDR3: CASSPGSAARDEQFF; DNA: TGTGCCAGCAGCCCCGGGTCGGCAGCACGGGATGAGCAGTTCTTC
length: 14; V: TRBV3-1/TRBV3-2; size: once; D: TRBD1; J: TRBJ1-2; CDR3: CASSQVGTGVGYTF; DNA: TGTGCCAGCAGCCAAGTTGGGACAGGGGTTGGCTACACCTTC
length: 11; V: TRBV2; size: NA; D: NA; J: TRBJ2-5; CDR3: CASSSGETQYF; DNA: TGTGCCAGCAGTAGCGGGGAGACCCAGTACTTC
length: 11; V: TRBV7-2; size: NA; D: NA; J: TRBJ1-1; CDR3: CASSQGIGWFF; DNA: TGTGCCAGCAGCCAGGGTATAGGATGGTTCTTT
length: 11; V: TRBV7-9; size: NA; D: NA; J: TRBJ1-1; CDR3: CASSMATEAFF; DNA: TGTGCCAGCAGCATGGCCACTGAAGCTTTCTTT
length: 14; V: TRBV5-5; size: NA; D: NA; J: TRBJ1-1; CDR3: CASSLDWVGTEAFF; DNA: TGTGCCAGCAGCCTCGACTGGGTGGGCACTGAAGCTTTCTTT
length: 16; V: TRBV5-4; size: few; D: TRBD1; J: TRBJ1-2; CDR3: CASSSEGGQGAYGYTF; DNA: TGTGCCAGCAGCTCTGAGGGGGGACAGGGGGCCTATGGCTACACCTTC
length: 12; V: TRBV6-4; size: NA; D: NA; J: TRBJ2-2; CDR3: CASSFGTGELFF; DNA: TGTGCCAGCAGTTTCGGCACCGGGGAGCTGTTTTTT
length: 16; V: TRBV19; size: NA; D: NA; J: TRBJ1-5; CDR3: CASSPPSAGANQPQHF; DNA: TGTGCCAGTAGTCCCCCGAGCGCGGGAGCAAATCAGCCCCAGCATTTT
length: 14; V: TRBV29-1; size: few; D: NA; J: TRBJ1-5; CDR3: CSARAGGSNQPQHF; DNA: TGCAGCGCTCGGGCGGGGGGTAGCAATCAGCCCCAGCATTTT
length: 13; V: TRBV27; size: NA; D: NA; J: TRBJ1-4; CDR3: CASSSRTNEKLFF; DNA: TGTGCCAGCAGTTCCAGGACTAATGAAAAACTGTTTTTT
length: 14; V: TRBV28; size: NA; D: NA; J: TRBJ1-4; CDR3: CASSLSGGDEKLFF; DNA: TGTGCCAGCAGCCTTTCGGGGGGTGATGAAAAACTGTTTTTT
length: 17; V: TRBV7-9; size: NA; D: TRBD2; J: TRBJ2-1; CDR3: CASSFSLAGGPWNEQFF; DNA: TGTGCCAGCAGCTTTTCGCTGGCGGGGGGGCCCTGGAATGAGCAGTTCTTC
length: 18; V: TRBV7-9; size: NA; D: TRBD1; J: TRBJ2-2; CDR3: CASSSDGFGQGNTGELFF; DNA: TGTGCCAGCAGCTCAGATGGTTTTGGACAGGGGAACACCGGGGAGCTGTTTTTT
length: 13; V: TRBV5-4; size: NA; D: NA; J: TRBJ2-7; CDR3: CASRQGPGYEQYF; DNA: TGTGCCAGCAGACAGGGTCCGGGCTACGAGCAGTACTTC
length: 15; V: TRBV5-8; size: NA; D: TRBD2; J: TRBJ2-1; CDR3: CASSLDVGGANEQFF; DNA: TGTGCCAGCAGCTTGGATGTCGGGGGGGCCAATGAGCAGTTCTTC
length: 13; V: TRBV14; size: NA; D: NA; J: TRBJ1-5; CDR3: CASSQDYNQPQHF; DNA: TGTGCCAGCAGCCAAGACTACAATCAGCCCCAGCATTTT
length: 11; V: TRBV20-1; size: NA; D: NA; J: TRBJ2-5; CDR3: CSGVPGETQYF; DNA: TGCAGTGGGGTGCCCGGGGAGACCCAGTACTTC
length: 16; V: TRBV5-1; size: NA; D: TRBD1; J: TRBJ1-2; CDR3: CASSLSPGQGDYGYTF; DNA: TGCGCCAGCAGCTTGTCGCCGGGACAGGGGGACTATGGCTACACCTTC
length: 14; V: TRBV29-1; size: NA; D: TRBD1; J: TRBJ1-1; CDR3: CSFDRGVVGTEAFF; DNA: TGCAGCTTTGACAGGGGCGTTGTAGGCACTGAAGCTTTCTTT
length: 17; V: TRBV10-3; size: NA; D: TRBD1; J: TRBJ2-2; CDR3: CAISEPWTGGSTGELFF; DNA: TGTGCCATCAGTGAGCCTTGGACAGGGGGCAGCACCGGGGAGCTGTTTTTT
length: 14; V: TRBV2; size: NA; D: TRBD2; J: TRBJ2-7; CDR3: CASSARTSGGEQYF; DNA: TGTGCCAGCAGCGCCAGGACTAGCGGGGGCGAGCAGTACTTC
length: 16; V: TRBV3-1/TRBV3-2; size: NA; D: NA; J: TRBJ1-5; CDR3: CASSQEGTLGNQPQHF; DNA: TGTGCCAGCAGCCAAGAGGGGACTCTGGGCAATCAGCCCCAGCATTTT
length: 16; V: TRBV7-2; size: once; D: NA; J: TRBJ1-1; CDR3: CASSIRHPVKDTEAFF; DNA: TGTGCCAGCAGCATTAGACACCCGGTAAAGGACACTGAAGCTTTCTTT
length: 14; V: TRBV7-9; size: NA; D: TRBD1; J: TRBJ1-2; CDR3: CASSPGTGEYGYTF; DNA: TGTGCCAGCAGCCCTGGGACAGGGGAGTATGGCTACACCTTC